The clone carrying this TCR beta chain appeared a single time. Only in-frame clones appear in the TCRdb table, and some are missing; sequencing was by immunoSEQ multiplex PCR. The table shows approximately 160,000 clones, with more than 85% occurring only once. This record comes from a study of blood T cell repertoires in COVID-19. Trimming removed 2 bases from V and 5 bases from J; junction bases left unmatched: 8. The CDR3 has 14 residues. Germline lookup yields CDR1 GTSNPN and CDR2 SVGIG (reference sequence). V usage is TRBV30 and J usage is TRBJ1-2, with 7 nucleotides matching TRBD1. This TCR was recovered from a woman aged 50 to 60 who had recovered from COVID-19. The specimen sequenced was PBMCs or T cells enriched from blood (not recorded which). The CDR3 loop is CAWSSTGTAYGYTF. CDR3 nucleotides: TGTGCCTGGAGTAGTACCGGGACAGCGTATGGCTACACCTTC.